This TCR beta chain originates from a study of tumor and adjacent non-tumor tissue in lung cancer. In the study overall: There were some 11 adenocarcinoma, a couple of squamous cell carcinoma and 1 small cell lung cancer cases. Stage I to III disease affected 10 men and a handful of women aged roughly 31 to 76. Study results and limitations: Normal lung showed higher cumulative top 100 clone frequency than tumor. Shorter survival was associated with higher TCR diversity in tumors.

Three rounds of nested PCR, following a modified ARM-PCR protocol, produced the TCRbeta library. TCRdb independently ran MiXCR on the multiplex PCR reads; one entry per CDR3 protein. The table has around 210,000 distinct CDR3 sequences, less than 80% seen once. Germline CDR1 and CDR2: SGHAT and FQNNGV. The CDR3 is made up of 18 amino acids. On this clonotype: Its antigen is unidentified. The junction shows a germline mismatch at one end, possibly a read error.

RNA was extracted from bulk tissue without any cell sorting. The specimen sequenced was lung tumor tissue. The TCR sequence derives from a man between 60 and 75 years old with non-small cell lung cancer. The gene calls are TRBV11-2 and TRBJ2-1, with TRBD2 identical over 7 bases. CDR3 nucleotides: TGTGCCAGCATCCCAGTGAAGCTCGCGGGGGACTCCTACAATGATCAGTTCTTC. Its translation: CASIPVKLAGDSYNDQFF.